These 14 T cell receptor beta chains originate from one sample sequenced in a study of identical twins' blood T cells. TCRdb analysed the 5' RACE reads with MiXCR anew, one entry per CDR3 protein. Seen here are a few hundred thousand distinct CDR3 sequences, over 25% observed once, and the top ten hold 5.5% to 7%. The sample was PBMCs. The source of these receptors is a woman aged 18-55 years in good health.

The chain combines TRBV7-9 with TRBJ1-4; D gene uncertain. The germline CDR1 and CDR2 sequences are SEHNR and FQNEAQ (reference sequence). This CDR3 is 15 amino acids long. V lost 3 bases and J lost 3, with 11 bases in between. The CDR3 loop reads CASSFEGRSNEKLFF. In DNA form, the CDR3 reads TGTGCCAGCAGCTTTGAAGGGCGGTCTAATGAAAAACTGTTTTTT.

The V gene is TRBV19, the J gene TRBJ2-1; possible D gene TRBD1, 6 bases. There are 15 residues in the CDR3. CDR1 and CDR2 (germline): LNHDA, SQIVND (reference sequence). V was cut by 3 bases and J by 4 bases, with 13 bases left in between. CDR3 sequence reads: CASSITGTLYNEQFF. The CDR3 coding sequence is TGTGCCAGTAGTATTACGGGGACACTATACAATGAGCAGTTCTTC.

The J gene is TRBJ1-1, the V gene TRBV29-1; the match to TRBD1 covers 8 bases. CDR1 SQVTM and CDR2 ANQGSEA come from the germline V gene. V trimming: 7 bases; J trimming: 1 base; junction bases outside the gene matches: 5. The CDR3 runs 13 residues. CDR3 nucleotide sequence: TGCAGCGCTTCGGGACAGGCGAACACTGAAGCTTTCTTT. It specifies CSASGQANTEAFF.

This clonotype was detected only a few times. The chain has TRBV28 and TRBJ2-3, with D unclear. With 3 bases removed from V and 1 base from J, the gap between germline ends came to 11 bases. The CDR3 totals 15 residues. Per germline, CDR1 MDHEN and CDR2 SYDVKM. The CDR3 is CASSLLALRTDTQYF. The CDR3 DNA sequence: TGTGCCAGCAGTTTGTTAGCTCTTCGCACAGATACGCAGTATTTT.

This clonotype was observed a few times. V gene TRBV20-1 combines with J gene TRBJ1-5; TRBD1 might be the D (6 bases). V was clipped by 6 bases and J by 4 bases, with 16 bases between them. Germline V gene lookup returns CDR1 DFQATT and CDR2 SNEGSKA (reference sequence). The CDR3 loop spans 14 amino acids. CDR3 DNA: TGCAGTGCCCGAATGGACAGCGGAAATCAGCCCCAGCATTTT. Translating it yields CSARMDSGNQPQHF.

This clonotype was observed a few times. The rearrangement uses TRBV18 and TRBJ1-2; D is undetermined. This CDR3 is 13 amino acids long. Germline V lookup: CDR1 KGHSH, CDR2 LQKENI. V was pared by 8 bases and J by 6 bases, with 16 bases between. CDR3 amino acids: CASARSSDDGYTF. The CDR3 nucleotides are TGTGCCAGCGCACGCAGCAGCGACGATGGCTACACCTTC.

This rearrangement joins TRBV4-3 to TRBJ1-2; D is uncertain. Germline CDR1 is LGHNA and CDR2 is YSLEER. This CDR3 has 14 residues. Trimming pared 1 base from V and 4 bases from J, leaving 10 bases between. CDR3 nucleotides: TGCGCCAGCAGCCAAGGACACTTTTCCTATGGCTACACCTTC. Its translation is CASSQGHFSYGYTF.

This chain joins TRBV11-3 and TRBJ2-5; D unresolved. Germline assignment: CDR1 SGHNT and CDR2 YENEEA. The V gene lost 0 bases and the J gene lost 2 bases, with 7 bases spanning the gap. This CDR3 is 14 amino acids long. The CDR3 coding sequence is TGTGCCAGCAGCTTAGATCGAGCGCAAGAGACCCAGTACTTC. This sequence encodes CASSLDRAQETQYF.

This clonotype has at least ten counts. The chain recombines TRBV10-3 with TRBJ2-1; TRBD1 agrees at 9 bases. V dropped 8 bases and J dropped 5; count of bases not matched to a gene: 7. CDR3 length: 14 residues. The germline gives CDR1 ENHRY, CDR2 SYGVKD. The CDR3 is CAIQQGALNNEQFF. The CDR3, as DNA: TGTGCCATCCAACAGGGGGCTTTGAACAATGAGCAGTTCTTC.

This clonotype was seen repeatedly, ten times or more. The rearrangement joins TRBV6-5 to TRBJ2-1; 10 bases map to TRBD2. Germline-derived CDR1 and CDR2 are MNHEY and SVGAGI. The junction had 13 bases not matched to a gene; V was cut back by 5 bases and J by 6 bases. The CDR3 spans 17 residues. The CDR3, as DNA: TGTGCCAGCAGTCGAACTCCTGGTAGCGGGGGGCTCAATGAGCAGTTCTTC. Amino acids: CASSRTPGSGGLNEQFF.

This clonotype was recorded at least ten times. The germline gene is not matched at one end of the junction; a read error may be the cause. The chain combines TRBV5-1 with TRBJ1-1, with D uncertain. Germline values: CDR1 SGHRS, CDR2 YFSETQ. This CDR3 has 13 residues. For the CDR3, the DNA is TGTGCCAGCAGCTTAGAGGCGAACACTGAAGCTTTCTTT. It encodes CASSLEANTEAFF. Full variable domain (outside the CDR3, taken from reference TRBV5-1 and TRBJ1-1): KAGVTQTPRYLIKTRGQQVTLSCSPISGHRSVSWYQQTPGQGLQFLFEYFSETQRNKGNFPGRFSGRQFSNSRSEMNVSTLELGDSALYLCASSLEANTEAFFGQGTRLTVV.

Many counts were recorded for this clonotype. The V gene is TRBV20-1, the J gene TRBJ1-1, with D tentatively TRBD1 (6 bases). V lost 4 bases and J lost 7, with 13 bases in between. This CDR3 contains 12 residues. Germline assignment: CDR1 DFQATT and CDR2 SNEGSKA (reference sequence). Here the CDR3 reads CSATTGPHEAFF. In DNA form, the CDR3 reads TGCAGTGCTACCACAGGGCCTCATGAAGCTTTCTTT.

The chain uses TRBV12-3 or TRBV12-4 and TRBJ2-7; D is uncertain. Trimming stripped 3 bases from V and 3 bases from J, with 12 bases between. The length of the CDR3 is 14 residues. The CDR3, as DNA: TGTGCCAGCAGTTTCGGGCTCAGTCACTACGAGCAGTACTTC. Translation: CASSFGLSHYEQYF.

This clonotype appeared many times. The chain combines TRBV20-1 with TRBJ2-1; maybe TRBD2 (5 bases). Trimming took 3 bases from V and 0 from J, leaving 15 bases between them. The germline V gene has CDR1 DFQATT and CDR2 SNEGSKA (reference sequence). CDR3 length equals 16 residues. CDR3 DNA sequence: TGCAGTGCTAGGGATAGCGCTAGGAGCTCCTACAATGAGCAGTTCTTC. This sequence encodes CSARDSARSSYNEQFF.